The sequence of this TCR beta chain was determined in a study of T cell responses to AZD1222 COVID-19 vaccine. Across the whole study: Investigators merged groups given second doses at roughly 4 or roughly 12 weeks.

Germline V gene data show CDR1 as LGHDT and CDR2 as YNNKEL (reference sequence). The CDR3 totals 16 residues. The V gene end was trimmed by 1 base and the J gene end by 6 bases; junction bases not matched to a gene: 4. This clone has only one observation. As yet, its antigen is unknown. The method was immunoSEQ multiplex PCR; TCRdb's version includes in-frame clones alone and lacks a portion of them. This table holds over 85,000 clones, approximately 81% found once. Overall study results and limits: The donor group comprised mostly white British people and more females; the analysis possibly underestimated clonal diversity. Per reports, nearly half of all spike-specific TCRs target regions that are unmutated in variants. Just a handful of people given AZD1222 tested seropositive at baseline.

The clonotype comes from an adult in good health. The V gene is TRBV3-1 (or the pseudogene TRBV3-2), the J gene TRBJ1-6, with 9 bases identical to TRBD1. Sequencing was performed on peripheral blood, taken on day 0 of AZD1222 vaccination. CDR3 DNA sequence: TGTGCCAGCAGCCAAGGGTCGGGACAGGGTAATTCACCCCTCCACTTT. It codes for CASSQGSGQGNSPLHF.